The TCR beta chain described here comes from a study of T cell changes during pregnancy in multiple sclerosis (dated by TCRdb to 2018 to 2020). Study-wide context: The study looked at changes in the T cell repertoire across pregnancy in women with multiple sclerosis.

The CDR3 measures 15 amino acids from cysteine to phenylalanine. Only the CDR3 DNA stays, 45 bases, in frame from base 1. The germline V and J ends show losses of 4 bases and 2 bases respectively, and no gene match explains 7 bases of the junction. The germline V gene specifies SGHRS as CDR1 and YFSETQ as CDR2. The receptor library was made with the immunoSEQ multiplex PCR assay. TCRdb took over this immuneACCESS table, retaining in-frame rearrangements with V and J assigned. Such tables are incomplete; in checked studies, under half of the missing clones stem from an unresolved V gene, and the remainder is unexplained. This sample has over 45,000 clones in its table, and around nine tenths of those were observed once. The top ten constitute 1.8% of the sample. This clone has just one count. Its antigen remains undetermined. No quality values exist for individual bases; no much larger clone is one base distant.

This TCR was sampled from a female donor with multiple sclerosis, enrolled in a pregnancy study. The sample was peripheral blood, taken after pregnancy. The chain is made from TRBV5-1 and TRBJ2-3; 7 bases in between match TRBD1. The CDR3 protein: CASSATGQSTDTQYF. At the DNA level, the sequence is TGCGCCAGCAGCGCGACGGGACAGTCCACAGATACGCAGTATTTT. The reference TRBV5-1 and TRBJ2-3 proteins fill in what lies around the CDR3, so the full variable domain reads KAGVTQTPRYLIKTRGQQVTLSCSPISGHRSVSWYQQTPGQGLQFLFEYFSETQRNKGNFPGRFSGRQFSNSRSEMNVSTLELGDSALYLCASSATGQSTDTQYFGPGTRLTVL.